The clone carrying this TCR beta chain is a singleton in its sample. This entry is derived from a study of cytomegalovirus exposure and HLA in healthy donors. Use of 60 Vbeta and 13 Jbeta primers characterized the PCR. Clones were read by immunoSEQ multiplex PCR, and TCRdb kept only the in-frame ones, dropping some. In the table there are 150,000 or so clones, about 72% of which are singletons. The CDR3 runs to 14 residues. Per the germline V gene, CDR1 is SEHNR and CDR2 is FQNEAQ (reference sequence). The V gene end was trimmed by 3 bases and the J gene end by 5 bases; junction bases not matched to a gene: 5.

V usage is TRBV7-9 and J usage is TRBJ1-1, with 8 bases fitting TRBD1. This sequence was found in a human donor in good health. Sequenced: PBMCs. The CDR3 nucleotides are TGTGCCAGCAGCTTCCAGGGGGCGAGGACTGAAGCTTTCTTT. Translating gives CASSFQGARTEAFF.